These 15 T cell receptor beta chains share one sample of origin, sequenced in a study of cytomegalovirus exposure and HLA in healthy donors. The PCR had 60 Vbeta and 13 Jbeta primers. The assay was immunoSEQ multiplex PCR, and TCRdb's table has in-frame clones only and misses some. Of some 150,000 clones listed, about 85% were seen once; the top ten hold 7.7%. Sequencing was done on a sample of PBMCs. These receptors originate from a man in his thirties or forties in good health and CMV-seropositive.

V gene TRBV30 combines with J gene TRBJ1-6; D is unresolved. Germline CDR1 reads GTSNPN; CDR2 reads SVGIG (reference sequence). The germline V and J ends were trimmed by 3 bases and 3 bases, with 12 bases remaining between them. This CDR3 comprises 15 residues. The CDR3 sequence: CAWSSPGLYNSPLHF. The CDR3 DNA is TGTGCCTGGAGCAGCCCTGGACTCTATAATTCACCCCTCCACTTT.

V and J are TRBV7-6 and TRBJ2-2; TRBD1 matches 10 bases. V lost 5 bases, J lost 7 bases, and 10 bases stayed unmatched. CDR3 length: 16 amino acids. CDR1 is SGHVS, CDR2 FNYEAQ, per germline. The CDR3 loop is CASSVRVGQGIGELFF. The DNA of the CDR3 is TGTGCCAGCAGCGTGAGAGTGGGACAGGGGATCGGGGAGCTGTTTTTT.

This clone appeared a few times. DNA for the CDR3: TGTGCCAGCAGCGTAGTCGGACAGGGCAAAACCGGGGAGCTGTTTTTT. It is translated as CASSVVGQGKTGELFF. The V gene is TRBV9, the J gene TRBJ2-2; 8 nucleotides agree with TRBD1. Trimming at V came to 0 bases and at J to 5 bases, leaving 6 bases not matched to a gene. Germline CDR1 is SGDLS and CDR2 is YYNGEE. This CDR3 has 16 amino acids. The entire variable domain, with the rest obtained from reference TRBV9 and TRBJ2-2, is as follows: DSGVTQTPKHLITATGQRVTLRCSPRSGDLSVYWYQQSLDQGLQFLIQYYNGEERAKGNILERFSAQQFPDLHSELNLSSLELGDSALYFCASSVVGQGKTGELFFGEGSRLTVL.

V usage is TRBV7-9 and J usage is TRBJ1-4, with D unresolved. CDR1 and CDR2 from the germline V gene are SEHNR and FQNEAQ (reference sequence). The CDR3 is 13 residues long. Trimming took 2 bases from V and 8 from J, leaving 9 bases between them. The CDR3 protein is CASSLTGREKLFF. The DNA for the CDR3 is TGTGCCAGCAGCTTAACGGGTCGGGAAAAACTGTTTTTT.

The chain employs TRBV2 and TRBJ1-5; D ambiguous. The CDR3 consists of 13 residues. V shed 9 bases and J shed 3 bases, with 12 bases lying between them. CDR1 and CDR2 from the germline V gene are SNHLY and FYNNEI. The DNA of the CDR3 is TGTGCCAGTAATCGGGTTTCCAATCAGCCCCAGCATTTT. It encodes CASNRVSNQPQHF.

V usage is TRBV5-8 and J usage is TRBJ2-2, with a weak D call TRBD1 (6 bases). Germline CDR1 and CDR2: SGHTS and YDEGEE. The CDR3 runs to 15 residues. Trimming stripped 2 bases from V and 5 bases from J, with 13 bases between. CDR3 DNA sequence: TGTGCCAGCAGCTTCCGGGACACTACTACCGGGGAGCTGTTTTTT. Protein product: CASSFRDTTTGELFF.

The chain carries TRBV18 and TRBJ1-1, with TRBD1 matching 8 bases. This CDR3 is 18 amino acids long. Germline lookup yields CDR1 KGHSH and CDR2 LQKENI. V lost 4 bases to trimming and J lost 3 bases; unmatched junction nucleotides: 16. CDR3 loop: CASSQEKQGEWSHTEAFF. The CDR3 DNA reads as TGTGCCAGCTCACAAGAAAAACAGGGGGAATGGAGTCACACTGAAGCTTTCTTT. The variable domain in full, completed from reference TRBV18 and TRBJ1-1, reads NAGVMQNPRHLVRRRGQEARLRCSPMKGHSHVYWYRQLPEEGLKFMVYLQKENIIDESGMPKERFSAEFPKEGPSILRIQQVVRGDSAAYFCASSQEKQGEWSHTEAFFGQGTRLTVV.

This clone occurred once. The chain links TRBV5-8 to TRBJ1-3; unclear D gene. The CDR3 length is 18 residues. V lost 4 bases and J 1 base, leaving 21 bases between the germline ends. Germline V gene lookup returns CDR1 SGHTS and CDR2 YDEGEE. CDR3 sequence (DNA): TGTGCCAGCAGCCCCCGGCGGACTTGGCAGGTTTCTGGAAACACCATATATTTT. It yields the protein CASSPRRTWQVSGNTIYF.

This clone was counted a few times. The gene calls are TRBV30 and TRBJ2-1; 11 positions agree with TRBD1. The CDR3 is made up of 14 amino acids. The J segment lost 4 bases and the V segment lost 3 bases, leaving 2 bases of the junction unmatched. The germline V gene has CDR1 GTSNPN and CDR2 SVGIG (reference sequence). CDR3 region: CAWRDRGRYNEQFF. CDR3 nucleotide sequence: TGTGCCTGGAGGGACAGGGGGCGGTACAATGAGCAGTTCTTC.

The chain is built from TRBV4-1 and TRBJ2-7; 12 bases align to TRBD2. With V trimmed by 4 bases and J by 5 bases, 3 bases remained unmatched. CDR1 and CDR2 (germline): MGHRA, YSYEKL. The CDR3 spans 14 residues. CDR3 nucleotide sequence: TGCGCCAGCAGCCCCGGACTAGCGGGGAACGAGCAGTACTTC. Translated: CASSPGLAGNEQYF.

Comments on this clone: Other DNA sequences in the sample encode the same CDR3. The CDR3 region is CASSLDRGHGGELFF. The CDR3 DNA follows: TGTGCCAGCAGCCTTGACAGGGGGCATGGCGGGGAGCTGTTTTTT. The rearrangement links TRBV16 to TRBJ2-2, with 10 positions matching TRBD1. This CDR3 region has 15 residues. Germline V gives CDR1 KGHSY, CDR2 FQNENV. The V gene end was trimmed by 4 bases and the J gene end by 7 bases; junction bases not matched to a gene: 6.

As concerns this clone: A far bigger clonotype differs at one base, so this is likely a read error. This same CDR3 is encoded by further DNA sequences in the sample. The chain carries TRBV7-2 and TRBJ2-2, with 8 bases aligning to TRBD1. The CDR3 extends over 17 amino acids. Germline V gives CDR1 SGHTA, CDR2 FQGNSA. The junction had 13 bases not matched to a gene; V was cut back by 5 bases and J by 5 bases. The CDR3 DNA follows: TGTGCCAGCAGCCCGGGACAGGCTCCCTCGAGGACCGGGGAGCTGTTTTTT. It is translated as CASSPGQAPSRTGELFF.

This clone was recorded once. The CDR3 DNA reads TGTGCCAGCAGCTCCCCCGGGACAGGGGTAGACAATGAGCAGTTCTTC. This sequence encodes CASSSPGTGVDNEQFF. The chain combines TRBV28 with TRBJ2-1; TRBD1 matches at 10 bases. J was trimmed by 5 bases and V by 6 bases; bases with no gene match: 10. This CDR3 has 16 amino acids. CDR1 and CDR2 (germline): MDHEN, SYDVKM.

This clone was seen more than once but under ten times. The J gene is TRBJ2-2, the V gene TRBV7-8; 9 positions agree with TRBD1. From germline, CDR1 is SGHVS and CDR2 FQNEAQ. After removal of 4 bases from V and 7 bases from J, the junction contained 7 bases not matched to a gene. The CDR3 runs to 15 residues. CDR3 sequence (DNA): TGTGCCAGCAGCTCAACGGACAGGGGAGGCGGGGAGCTGTTTTTT. Protein product: CASSSTDRGGGELFF.

The V and J genes are TRBV6-1 and TRBJ2-7; a possible D gene is TRBD2 (5 bases). Germline V lookup: CDR1 MNHNS, CDR2 SASEGT. This CDR3 has 14 residues. V lost 0 bases and J lost 4, with 10 bases in between. In DNA, the CDR3 is TGTGCCAGCAGTGAAGCGTGGGAGTCTTACGAGCAGTACTTC. The encoded protein is CASSEAWESYEQYF.